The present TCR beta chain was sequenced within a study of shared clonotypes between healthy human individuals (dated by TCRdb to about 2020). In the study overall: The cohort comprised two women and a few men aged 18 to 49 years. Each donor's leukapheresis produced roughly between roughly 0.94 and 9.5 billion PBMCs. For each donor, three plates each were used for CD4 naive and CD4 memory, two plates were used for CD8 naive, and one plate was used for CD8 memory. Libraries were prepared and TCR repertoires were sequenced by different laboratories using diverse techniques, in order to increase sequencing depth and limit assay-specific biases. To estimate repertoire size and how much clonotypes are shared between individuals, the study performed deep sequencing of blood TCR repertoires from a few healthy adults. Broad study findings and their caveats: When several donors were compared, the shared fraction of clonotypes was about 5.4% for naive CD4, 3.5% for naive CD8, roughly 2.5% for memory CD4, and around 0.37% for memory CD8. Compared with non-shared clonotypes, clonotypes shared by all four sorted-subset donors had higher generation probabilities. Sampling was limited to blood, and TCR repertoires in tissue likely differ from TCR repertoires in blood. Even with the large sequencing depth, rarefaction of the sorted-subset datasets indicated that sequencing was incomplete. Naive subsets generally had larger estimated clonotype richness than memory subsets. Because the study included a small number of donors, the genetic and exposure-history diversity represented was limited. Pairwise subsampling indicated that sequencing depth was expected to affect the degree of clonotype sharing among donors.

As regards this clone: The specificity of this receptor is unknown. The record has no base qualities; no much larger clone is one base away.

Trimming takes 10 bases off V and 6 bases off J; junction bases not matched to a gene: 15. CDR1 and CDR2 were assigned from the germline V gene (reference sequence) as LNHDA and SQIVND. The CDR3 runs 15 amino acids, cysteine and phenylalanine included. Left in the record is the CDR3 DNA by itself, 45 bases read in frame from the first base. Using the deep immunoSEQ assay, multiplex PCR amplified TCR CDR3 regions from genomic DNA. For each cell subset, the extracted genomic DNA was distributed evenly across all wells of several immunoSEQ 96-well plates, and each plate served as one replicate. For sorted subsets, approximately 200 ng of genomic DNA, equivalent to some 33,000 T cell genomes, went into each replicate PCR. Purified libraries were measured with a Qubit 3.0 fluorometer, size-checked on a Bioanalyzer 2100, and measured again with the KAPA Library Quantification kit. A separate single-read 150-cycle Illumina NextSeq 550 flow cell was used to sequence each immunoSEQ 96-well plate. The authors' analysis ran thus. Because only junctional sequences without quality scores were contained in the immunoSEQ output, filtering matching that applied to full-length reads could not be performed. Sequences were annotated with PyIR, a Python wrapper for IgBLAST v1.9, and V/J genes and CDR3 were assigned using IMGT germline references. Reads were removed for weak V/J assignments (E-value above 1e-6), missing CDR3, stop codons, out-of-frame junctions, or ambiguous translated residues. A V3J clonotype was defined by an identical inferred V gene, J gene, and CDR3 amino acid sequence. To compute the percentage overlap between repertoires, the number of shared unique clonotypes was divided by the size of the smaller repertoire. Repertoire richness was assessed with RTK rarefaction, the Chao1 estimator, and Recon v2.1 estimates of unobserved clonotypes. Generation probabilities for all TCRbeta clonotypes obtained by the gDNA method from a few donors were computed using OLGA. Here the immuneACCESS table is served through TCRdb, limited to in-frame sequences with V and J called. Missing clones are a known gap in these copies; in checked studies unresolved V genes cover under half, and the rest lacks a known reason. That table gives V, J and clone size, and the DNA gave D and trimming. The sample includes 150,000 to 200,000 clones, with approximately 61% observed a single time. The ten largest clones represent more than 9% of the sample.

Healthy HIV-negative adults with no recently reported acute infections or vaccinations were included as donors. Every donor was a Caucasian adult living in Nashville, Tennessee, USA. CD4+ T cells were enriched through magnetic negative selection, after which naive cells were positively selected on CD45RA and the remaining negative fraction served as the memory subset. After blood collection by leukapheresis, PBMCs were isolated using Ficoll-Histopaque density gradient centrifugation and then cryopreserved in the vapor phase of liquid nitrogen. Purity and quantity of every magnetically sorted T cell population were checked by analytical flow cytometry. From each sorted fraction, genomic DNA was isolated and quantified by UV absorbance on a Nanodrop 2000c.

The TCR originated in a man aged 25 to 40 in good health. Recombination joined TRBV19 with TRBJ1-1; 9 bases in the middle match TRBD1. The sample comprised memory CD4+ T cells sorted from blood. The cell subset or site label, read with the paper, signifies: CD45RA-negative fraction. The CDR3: CATTASRDRASEAFF. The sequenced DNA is TGTGCCACCACAGCTTCCCGGGACAGGGCCTCTGAAGCTTTCTTT.